This TCR beta chain was obtained from a study of cytomegalovirus exposure and HLA in healthy donors. A few counts support this clone. This CDR3 comprises 11 residues. The germline V gene encodes CDR1 SGHVS and CDR2 FNYEAQ. V was pared by 10 bases and J by 1 base, with 5 bases between. 60 Vbeta and 13 Jbeta primers were used in PCR. The repertoire was sequenced with immunoSEQ multiplex PCR; TCRdb's copy has only in-frame clones and lacks some. The sample records about 190,000 clones, over 80% being singletons. Material: PBMCs. This clonotype originated in a man aged 25-45 years in good health and CMV-seronegative. V and J are TRBV7-6 and TRBJ2-1; D unclear. The CDR3 coding sequence is TGTGCCATCGGGTCCTACAATGAGCAGTTCTTC. Protein product: CAIGSYNEQFF.